These T cell receptor beta chains were read from a single sample in a study of blood T cells in healthy people across ages. Using its own MiXCR run on the 5' RACE reads, TCRdb lists one record per CDR3 protein. The sample yields about 1,400,000 distinct CDR3 sequences, around 59% seen once. The sequencing sample was made of blood. The origin of the receptors is a man between 18 and 29 years old in good health. Each CDR3 is given with its conserved first and last residue. The order of the fields is clone size, J gene, CDR3 length, D gene, V gene, CDR3 DNA, CDR3 protein. D genes are given only for firm matches. Clone sizes are given selectively: once, few, many, or a class where the clone is expanded.

. | TRBJ2-1 | 12 | TRBD2 | TRBV20-1 | TGCAGTGCTATTTCGCTAGCGGCTGAGCAGTTCTTC | CSAISLAAEQFF
many | TRBJ1-6 | 14 | . | TRBV27 | TGTGCCAGCAGTGCTGGGACGGGTTGGTCACCCCTCCACTTT | CASSAGTGWSPLHF
. | TRBJ2-1 | 17 | TRBD2 | TRBV3-1 | TGTGCCAGCAGCCAGGGCCGGAGCGGGGGGGCCTACAATGAGCAGTTCTTC | CASSQGRSGGAYNEQFF
. | TRBJ2-7 | 15 | . | TRBV7-9 | TGTGCCAGCAGCAACCTACAGGGTGAGGGACTCGAGCAGTACTTC | CASSNLQGEGLEQYF
few | TRBJ2-1 | 17 | TRBD2 | TRBV6-1 | TGTGCCAGCCATGGTCAAGCCGGGACTAGTGGTGCCAATGAGCAGTTCTTC | CASHGQAGTSGANEQFF
once | TRBJ2-7 | 14 | . | TRBV29-1 | TGCAGCGTTGGTGGGGGCAGGAGCAACCACGAGCAGTACTTC | CSVGGGRSNHEQYF
few | TRBJ2-7 | 12 | . | TRBV6-2/TRBV6-3 | TGTGCCAGCAGTCCCATAAACTACGAGCAGTACTTC | CASSPINYEQYF
. | TRBJ2-2 | 14 | . | TRBV20-1 | TGCAGTGCTAGCGCGACACTTAACACCGGGGAGCTGTTTTTT | CSASATLNTGELFF
. | TRBJ1-2 | 17 | . | TRBV20-1 | TGCAGTGCTAGAGATTCGGGCAGGGGCTTGCTTAACTATGGCTACACCTTC | CSARDSGRGLLNYGYTF
. | TRBJ1-2 | 13 | . | TRBV7-2 | TGTGCCAGCAGCTTAGAGTCTGATTATGGCTACACCTTC | CASSLESDYGYTF
few | TRBJ2-7 | 15 | TRBD1 | TRBV20-1 | TGCAGTGCTAGAAACCCGGGACAGTTAATCGGCGAGCAGTACTTC | CSARNPGQLIGEQYF
. | TRBJ2-5 | 17 | . | TRBV3-1 | TGTGCCAGCAGCCAAGATCGGTATACGGCGGGACAAGAGACCCAGTACTTC | CASSQDRYTAGQETQYF
. | TRBJ1-2 | 16 | . | TRBV9 | TGTGCCAGCAGCTTAGATGACGGGGGGGAGAACTATGGCTACACCTTC | CASSLDDGGENYGYTF
. | TRBJ2-3 | 16 | TRBD2 | TRBV4-1 | TGCGCCAGCAGCCAACTAGCGGGGGGTACCGCAGATACGCAGTATTTT | CASSQLAGGTADTQYF
once | TRBJ1-5 | 16 | . | TRBV6-1 | TGTGCCAGCAGGGAAGACGGGGTTATCGTTATTCAGCCCCAGCATTTT | CASREDGVIVIQPQHF
. | TRBJ1-1 | 14 | TRBD1 | TRBV20-1 | TGCAGTGCTAGAGATGGGACAGTGAACACTGAAGCTTTCTTT | CSARDGTVNTEAFF
once | TRBJ2-2 | 13 | . | TRBV6-1 | TGTGCCAGTGGACAGTACAGGACCGGGGAGCTGTTTTTT | CASGQYRTGELFF
. | TRBJ2-7 | 16 | . | TRBV6-2/TRBV6-3 | TGTGCCAGCAGTTACTCGAGGGTAGGGCTGGTCGGCGAGCAGTACTTC | CASSYSRVGLVGEQYF
. | TRBJ2-3 | 14 | . | TRBV4-1 | TGCGCCAGCAGTCGGGACGGATTAACAGATACGCAGTATTTT | CASSRDGLTDTQYF
few | TRBJ2-3 | 15 | . | TRBV7-2 | TGTGCCAGCAGCTTAGCCCCTACCGATACAGATACGCAGTATTTT | CASSLAPTDTDTQYF
many | TRBJ2-3 | 14 | . | TRBV5-1 | TGTGCCAGCAGCTTAGGGCCTAGCACAGATACGCAGTATTTT | CASSLGPSTDTQYF
few | TRBJ2-5 | 15 | . | TRBV4-2 | TGTGCCAGCAGCCAAGGAGAACGGGGCGGTGAGACCCAGTACTTC | CASSQGERGGETQYF
. | TRBJ2-7 | 13 | . | TRBV5-6 | TGTGCCAGCACCACAAGGGTTTTCTACGAGCAGTACTTC | CASTTRVFYEQYF
. | TRBJ2-1 | 15 | . | TRBV11-2 | TGTGCCAGCAGCTTAGGAGGGGGGGCCCGGGAGACCCAGTTCTTC | CASSLGGGARETQFF
. | TRBJ2-7 | 14 | . | TRBV28 | TGTGCCAGCAGTTTAGTGCCAGGAAACTACGAGCAGTACTTC | CASSLVPGNYEQYF
. | TRBJ2-5 | 14 | . | TRBV28 | TGTGCCAGCAGTTCTGAGGGACATCGCCTAGAGCAGTACTTC | CASSSEGHRLEQYF
. | TRBJ1-2 | 15 | . | TRBV12-3/TRBV12-4 | TGTACCAGCAGTTGGGGAAGACAGGACCCCGGTGGCTACACCTTC | CTSSWGRQDPGGYTF
. | TRBJ2-5 | 15 | . | TRBV25-1 | TGTGCCAGCACCGAAGGGGTGGGGTTTCGGGAGACCCAGTACTTC | CASTEGVGFRETQYF
once | TRBJ2-1 | 12 | . | TRBV27 | TGTGCCAGCAAAACCGGCGGCCGCAAGATGTTCTTC | CASKTGGRKMFF
. | TRBJ2-3 | 13 | . | TRBV6-6 | TGTGCCAGCAGTTCCACGGACTATCCTACGCAGTATTTT | CASSSTDYPTQYF
. | TRBJ1-2 | 16 | . | TRBV12-5 | TGTGCTAGTGGTTTGGTCGGGGACCCTTCGGGCTATGGCTACACCTTC | CASGLVGDPSGYGYTF
. | TRBJ2-7 | 15 | . | TRBV6-2/TRBV6-3 | TGTGCCAGCAGTCCAGCTCAGCGGGTTTCCTACGAGCAGTACTTC | CASSPAQRVSYEQYF
. | TRBJ1-6 | 13 | . | TRBV4-1 | TGCGCCAGCAGCCAGTCACTACAGGGTCCCCTCCACTTT | CASSQSLQGPLHF
. | TRBJ2-7 | 12 | . | TRBV6-2/TRBV6-3 | TGTGCCAGCAGTTATTGGGCCCACGAGCAGTACTTC | CASSYWAHEQYF
few | TRBJ2-6 | 15 | TRBD1 | TRBV29-1 | TGCAGCGTGGAACAGGGGGCGGAAGGGGCCAACGTCCTGACTTTC | CSVEQGAEGANVLTF
. | TRBJ2-1 | 13 | . | TRBV27 | TGTGCCAGCAGTTTGGGCGGGCCGGATGAGCAGTTCTTC | CASSLGGPDEQFF
. | TRBJ2-7 | 18 | TRBD1 | TRBV27 | TGTGCCAGCAGTTATAGCATGGGACAGGGACGAATTTTCTACGAGCAGTACTTC | CASSYSMGQGRIFYEQYF
once | TRBJ2-3 | 14 | . | TRBV20-1 | TGCAGTGCTGGGCCTCCCGGGGGATCAGATACGCAGTATTTT | CSAGPPGGSDTQYF
few | TRBJ1-2 | 13 | TRBD1 | TRBV9 | TGTGCCAGCAGCACGGGACAGGGCGGTGGCTACACCTTC | CASSTGQGGGYTF
many | TRBJ2-5 | 14 | TRBD1 | TRBV7-2 | TGTGCCAGCCTGGACAGGGGGCGGCAAGAGACCCAGTACTTC | CASLDRGRQETQYF
few | TRBJ2-3 | 11 | . | TRBV29-1 | TGCAGCGTCGCGCCGGGAGCTACGCAGTATTTT | CSVAPGATQYF
. | TRBJ2-5 | 13 | . | TRBV10-3 | TGTGCCATCAGTGGAAAGGTCCAAGGGACCCAGTACTTC | CAISGKVQGTQYF
. | TRBJ2-1 | 14 | TRBD2 | TRBV20-1 | TGCAGTGTTCTGAGCGGGAAGGGCCAGGATGAGCAGTTCTTC | CSVLSGKGQDEQFF
. | TRBJ2-2 | 14 | . | TRBV30 | TGTGCCTGGAGTTCTATGACAATCGCCGGGGAGCTGTTTTTT | CAWSSMTIAGELFF
. | TRBJ1-5 | 13 | . | TRBV6-1 | TGTGCCAGCAGTGAACGACGGTATCAGCCCCAGCATTTT | CASSERRYQPQHF
few | TRBJ2-7 | 13 | . | TRBV12-3/TRBV12-4 | TGTGCCAGCAGTTTCAACGGCGGTTACGAGCAGTACTTC | CASSFNGGYEQYF
. | TRBJ2-3 | 13 | . | TRBV24-1 | TGTGCCACCACGGGGGGCCGCACAGATACGCAGTATTTT | CATTGGRTDTQYF
. | TRBJ2-7 | 15 | TRBD2 | TRBV6-6 | TGTGCCAGCAGCCCATTGGGGGGAGGGACCTACGAGCAGTACTTC | CASSPLGGGTYEQYF
. | TRBJ1-2 | 15 | TRBD1 | TRBV5-6 | TGTGCCAGCAGCTTCTCCTCAGGGGGCTTCTATGGCTACACCTTC | CASSFSSGGFYGYTF
. | TRBJ1-1 | 17 | . | TRBV4-1 | TGCGCCAGCAGCCAAAACCCCGCAGTAGCTGCTGACACTGAAGCTTTCTTT | CASSQNPAVAADTEAFF
. | TRBJ2-3 | 14 | . | TRBV2 | TGTGCCAGCTTAAGCGTGAGGAGCACAGATACGCAGTATTTT | CASLSVRSTDTQYF
few | TRBJ1-1 | 15 | TRBD1 | TRBV7-9 | TGTGCCAGCAGCCCCCCGGACAGGCCGAACACTGAAGCTTTCTTT | CASSPPDRPNTEAFF
. | TRBJ2-7 | 14 | . | TRBV2 | TGTGCCAGCAGTGATTCGAACAGACCATACGAGCAGTACTTC | CASSDSNRPYEQYF
once | TRBJ1-2 | 14 | . | TRBV6-1 | TGTGCCAGCAGTGAGGGTTTAACAAACTATGGCTACACCTTC | CASSEGLTNYGYTF
. | TRBJ1-4 | 14 | . | TRBV6-2/TRBV6-3 | TGTGCCAGCAGTCGGCCGCCGGTAGGGGAAAAACTGTTTTTT | CASSRPPVGEKLFF
. | TRBJ2-5 | 14 | . | TRBV12-3/TRBV12-4 | TGTGCCAGCTGTTTCGAAAACCCGCAAGAGACCCAGTACTTC | CASCFENPQETQYF
. | TRBJ2-7 | 15 | TRBD1 | TRBV4-1 | TGCGCCAGCAGCCCCAGGACAGGGGGGCTTCTCGAGCAGTACTTC | CASSPRTGGLLEQYF